Listed below are T cell receptor beta chains from one sample, sequenced in a study of regulatory dendritic cells for organ transplantation. The table came from immunoSEQ multiplex PCR; TCRdb's copy has only in-frame clones and leaves some out. The sample yields tens of thousands of clones, approximately 82% seen once. The sequencing input was naive CD8+ T cells from blood. These receptors were taken from a human donor in good health. Both conserved end residues are part of each CDR3. Fields, in order: CDR3 length, clone size, V gene, CDR3 protein. Clone size is stated in some rows and not others, as once, few, many or a class when expanded.

len: 16
abundance: NA
v_gene: TRBV7-9
CDR3aa: CASSAGGGSNPYEQYF

len: 15
abundance: NA
v_gene: TRBV7-3
CDR3aa: CASSPGLGGEGTQYF

len: 15
abundance: NA
v_gene: TRBV27
CDR3aa: CASSLFQGVTDTQYF

len: 16
abundance: NA
v_gene: TRBV27
CDR3aa: CASSLKGTSRGYEQYF

len: 16
abundance: NA
v_gene: TRBV7-3
CDR3aa: CASSLNGGGAHNEQFF

len: 15
abundance: NA
v_gene: TRBV4-1
CDR3aa: CASSHQLAGGNEQYF

len: 13
abundance: NA
v_gene: TRBV11-2
CDR3aa: CASSFSVQETQYF

len: 13
abundance: few
v_gene: TRBV15
CDR3aa: CATSDDRGTEAFF

len: 17
abundance: NA
v_gene: TRBV11-2
CDR3aa: CASSSGTSGGLSYEQYF

len: 17
abundance: NA
v_gene: TRBV11-1
CDR3aa: CASSEGTSGGNNNEQFF

len: 15
abundance: few
v_gene: TRBV4-2
CDR3aa: CASSQGAQGQYEQYF

len: 15
abundance: NA
v_gene: TRBV27
CDR3aa: CASSLYGVGGYGYTF

len: 13
abundance: NA
v_gene: TRBV27
CDR3aa: CASSLGGDYEQYF

len: 15
abundance: NA
v_gene: TRBV5-4
CDR3aa: CASSRIPGEEEKLFF

len: 15
abundance: NA
v_gene: TRBV4-3
CDR3aa: CASSQLAGGPYEQYF

len: 12
abundance: NA
v_gene: TRBV19
CDR3aa: CASSPQGYEQYF

len: 15
abundance: NA
v_gene: TRBV12-5
CDR3aa: CASGPSGGASREQFF

len: 14
abundance: NA
v_gene: TRBV6-5
CDR3aa: CASSYSGHSYEQYF

len: 16
abundance: NA
v_gene: TRBV7-8
CDR3aa: CASRRYRDTRAEKLFF

len: 15
abundance: NA
v_gene: TRBV11-2
CDR3aa: CASRPGTAYFYEQYF

len: 15
abundance: NA
v_gene: TRBV11-1
CDR3aa: CASSPGQSSYNEQFF

len: 14
abundance: NA
v_gene: TRBV7-8
CDR3aa: CASARDIGNQPQHF

len: 16
abundance: NA
v_gene: TRBV4-1
CDR3aa: CASSQEWTGVFQPQHF